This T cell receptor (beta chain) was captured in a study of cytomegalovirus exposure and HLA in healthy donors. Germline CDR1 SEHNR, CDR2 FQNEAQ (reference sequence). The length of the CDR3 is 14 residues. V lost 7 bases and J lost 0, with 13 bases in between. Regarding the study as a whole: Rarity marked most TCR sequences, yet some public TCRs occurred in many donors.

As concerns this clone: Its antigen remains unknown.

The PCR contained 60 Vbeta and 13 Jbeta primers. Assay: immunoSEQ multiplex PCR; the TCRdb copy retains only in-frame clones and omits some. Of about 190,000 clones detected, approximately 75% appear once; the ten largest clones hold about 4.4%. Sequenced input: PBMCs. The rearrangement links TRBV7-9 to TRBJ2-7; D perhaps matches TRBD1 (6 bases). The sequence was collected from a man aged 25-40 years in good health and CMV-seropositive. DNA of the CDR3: TGTGCCAGCACCTACGACAGGAGCTCCTACGAGCAGTACTTC. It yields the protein CASTYDRSSYEQYF.